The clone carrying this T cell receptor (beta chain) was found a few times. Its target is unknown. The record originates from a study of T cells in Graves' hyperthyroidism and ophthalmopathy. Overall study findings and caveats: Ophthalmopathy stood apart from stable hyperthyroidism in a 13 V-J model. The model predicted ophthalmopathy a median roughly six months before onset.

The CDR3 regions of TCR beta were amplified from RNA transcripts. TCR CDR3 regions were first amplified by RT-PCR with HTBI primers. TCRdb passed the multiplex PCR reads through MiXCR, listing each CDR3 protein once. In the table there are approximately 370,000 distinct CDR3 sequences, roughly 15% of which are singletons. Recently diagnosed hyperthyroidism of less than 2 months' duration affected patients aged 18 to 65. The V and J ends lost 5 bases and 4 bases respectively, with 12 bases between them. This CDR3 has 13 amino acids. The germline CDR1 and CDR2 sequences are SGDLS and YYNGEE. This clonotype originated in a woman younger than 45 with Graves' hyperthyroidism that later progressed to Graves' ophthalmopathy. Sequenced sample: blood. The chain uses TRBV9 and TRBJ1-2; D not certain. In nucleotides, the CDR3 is TGTGCCAGCAGATATGCCGACACCTATGGCTACACCTTC. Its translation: CASRYADTYGYTF. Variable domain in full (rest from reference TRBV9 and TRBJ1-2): DSGVTQTPKHLITATGQRVTLRCSPRSGDLSVYWYQQSLDQGLQFLIQYYNGEERAKGNILERFSAQQFPDLHSELNLSSLELGDSALYFCASRYADTYGYTFGSGTRLTVV.